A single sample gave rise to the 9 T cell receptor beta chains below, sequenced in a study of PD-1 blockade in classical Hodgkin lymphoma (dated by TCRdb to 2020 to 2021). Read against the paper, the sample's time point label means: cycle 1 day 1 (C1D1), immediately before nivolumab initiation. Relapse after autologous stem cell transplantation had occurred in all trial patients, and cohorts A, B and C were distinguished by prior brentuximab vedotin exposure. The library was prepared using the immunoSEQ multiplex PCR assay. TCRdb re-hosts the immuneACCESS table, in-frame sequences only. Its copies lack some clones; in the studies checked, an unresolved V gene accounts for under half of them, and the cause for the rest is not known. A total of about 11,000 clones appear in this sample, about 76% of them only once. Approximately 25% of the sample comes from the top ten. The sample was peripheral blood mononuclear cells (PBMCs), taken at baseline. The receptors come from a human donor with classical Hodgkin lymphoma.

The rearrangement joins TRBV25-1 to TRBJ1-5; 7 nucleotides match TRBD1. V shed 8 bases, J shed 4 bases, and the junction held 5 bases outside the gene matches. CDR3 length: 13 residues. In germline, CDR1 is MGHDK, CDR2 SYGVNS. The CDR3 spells CASSGQINQPQHF. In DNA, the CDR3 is TGTGCCAGCTCGGGACAGATAAATCAGCCCCAGCATTTT.

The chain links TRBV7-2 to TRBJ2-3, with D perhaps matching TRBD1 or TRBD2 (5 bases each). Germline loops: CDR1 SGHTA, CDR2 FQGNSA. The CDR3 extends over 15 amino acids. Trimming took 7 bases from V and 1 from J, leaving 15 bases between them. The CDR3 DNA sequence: TGTGCCAGCACCCGAGGGGTTCACCGCACAGATACGCAGTATTTT. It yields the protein CASTRGVHRTDTQYF.

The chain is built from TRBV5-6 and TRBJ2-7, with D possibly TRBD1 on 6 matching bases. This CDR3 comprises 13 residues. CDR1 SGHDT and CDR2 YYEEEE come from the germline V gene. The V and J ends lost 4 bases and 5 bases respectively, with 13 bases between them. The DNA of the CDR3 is TGTGCCAGCAGCAAAACAGGGACCGACGAGCAGTACTTC. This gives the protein CASSKTGTDEQYF.

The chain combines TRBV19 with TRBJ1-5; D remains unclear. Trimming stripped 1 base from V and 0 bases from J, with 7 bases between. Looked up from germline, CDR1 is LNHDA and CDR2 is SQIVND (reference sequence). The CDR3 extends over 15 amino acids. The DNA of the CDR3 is TGTGCCAGTAGTATAGGCCCAGATAGCAATCAGCCCCAGCATTTT. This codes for CASSIGPDSNQPQHF. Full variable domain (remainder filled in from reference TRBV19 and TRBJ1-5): DGGITQSPKYLFRKEGQNVTLSCEQNLNHDAMYWYRQDPGQGLRLIYYSQIVNDFQKGDIAEGYSVSREKKESFPLTVTSAQKNPTAFYLCASSIGPDSNQPQHFGDGTRLSIL.

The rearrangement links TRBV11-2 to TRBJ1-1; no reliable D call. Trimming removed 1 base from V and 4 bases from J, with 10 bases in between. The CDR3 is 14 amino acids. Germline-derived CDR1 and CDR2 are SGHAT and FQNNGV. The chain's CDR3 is CASSLVDDPTEAFF. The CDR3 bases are TGTGCCAGCAGCTTAGTCGACGACCCCACTGAAGCTTTCTTT.

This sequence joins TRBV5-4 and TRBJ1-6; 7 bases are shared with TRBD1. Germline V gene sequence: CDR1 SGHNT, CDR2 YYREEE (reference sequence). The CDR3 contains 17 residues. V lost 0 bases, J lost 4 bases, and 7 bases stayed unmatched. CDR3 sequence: CASSLELGDSYNSPLHF. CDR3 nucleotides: TGTGCCAGCAGCTTGGAGTTAGGGGACAGTTATAATTCACCCCTCCACTTT.

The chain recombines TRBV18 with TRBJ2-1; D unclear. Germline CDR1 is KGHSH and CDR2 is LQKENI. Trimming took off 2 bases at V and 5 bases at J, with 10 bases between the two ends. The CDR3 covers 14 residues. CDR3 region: CASSPLAGDNEQFF. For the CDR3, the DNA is TGTGCCAGCTCACCATTGGCAGGCGACAATGAGCAGTTCTTC.

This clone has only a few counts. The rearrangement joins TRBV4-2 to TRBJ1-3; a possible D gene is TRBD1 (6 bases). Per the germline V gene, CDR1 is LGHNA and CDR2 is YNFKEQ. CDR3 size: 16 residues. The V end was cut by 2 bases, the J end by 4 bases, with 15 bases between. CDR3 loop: CASSQPGQTTGNTIYF. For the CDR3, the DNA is TGTGCCAGCAGCCAACCCGGACAGACAACAGGAAACACCATATATTTT.

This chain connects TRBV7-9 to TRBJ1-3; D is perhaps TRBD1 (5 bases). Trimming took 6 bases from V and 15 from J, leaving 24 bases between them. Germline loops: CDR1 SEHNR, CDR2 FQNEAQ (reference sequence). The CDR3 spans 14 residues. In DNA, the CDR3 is TGTGCCAGCAGACAGGACACGGCCCTAAATGCCCCATATTTT. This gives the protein CASRQDTALNAPYF.